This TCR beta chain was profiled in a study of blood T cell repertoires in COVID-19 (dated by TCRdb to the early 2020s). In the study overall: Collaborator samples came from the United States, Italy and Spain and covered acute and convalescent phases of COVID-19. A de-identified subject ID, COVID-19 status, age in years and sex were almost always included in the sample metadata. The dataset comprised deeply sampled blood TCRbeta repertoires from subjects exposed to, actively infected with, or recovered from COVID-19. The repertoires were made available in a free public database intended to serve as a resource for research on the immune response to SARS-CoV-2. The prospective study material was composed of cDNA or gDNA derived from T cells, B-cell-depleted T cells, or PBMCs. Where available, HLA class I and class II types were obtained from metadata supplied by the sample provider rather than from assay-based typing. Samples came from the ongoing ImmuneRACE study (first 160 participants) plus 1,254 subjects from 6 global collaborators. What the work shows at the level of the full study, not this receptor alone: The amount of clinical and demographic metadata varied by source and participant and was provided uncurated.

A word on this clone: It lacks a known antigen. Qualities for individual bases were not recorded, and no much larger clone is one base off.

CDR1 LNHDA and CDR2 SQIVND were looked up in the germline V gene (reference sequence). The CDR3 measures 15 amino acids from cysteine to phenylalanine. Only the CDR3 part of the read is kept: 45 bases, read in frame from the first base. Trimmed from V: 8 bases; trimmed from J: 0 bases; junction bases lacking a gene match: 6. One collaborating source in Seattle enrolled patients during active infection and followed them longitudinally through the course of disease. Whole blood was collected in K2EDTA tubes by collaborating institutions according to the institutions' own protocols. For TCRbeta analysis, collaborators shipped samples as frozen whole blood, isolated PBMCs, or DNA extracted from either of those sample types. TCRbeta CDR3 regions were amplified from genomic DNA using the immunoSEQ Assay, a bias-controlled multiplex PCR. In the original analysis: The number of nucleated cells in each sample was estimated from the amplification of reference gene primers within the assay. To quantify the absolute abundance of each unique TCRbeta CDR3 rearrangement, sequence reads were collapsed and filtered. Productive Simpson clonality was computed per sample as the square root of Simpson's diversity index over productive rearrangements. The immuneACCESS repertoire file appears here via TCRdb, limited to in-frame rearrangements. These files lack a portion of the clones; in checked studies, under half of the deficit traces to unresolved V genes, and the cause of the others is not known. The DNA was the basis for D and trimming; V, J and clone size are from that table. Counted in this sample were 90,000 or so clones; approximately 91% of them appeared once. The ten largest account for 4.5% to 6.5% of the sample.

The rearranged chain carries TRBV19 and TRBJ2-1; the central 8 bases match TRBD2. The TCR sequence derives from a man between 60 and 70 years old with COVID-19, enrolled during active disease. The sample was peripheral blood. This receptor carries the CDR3 CASASAGASYNEQFF. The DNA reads TGTGCCAGTGCATCAGCGGGAGCCTCCTACAATGAGCAGTTCTTC.